This record covers a single T cell receptor beta chain. In the original workflow: How many nucleated cells were present was estimated from reference gene primer amplification. Using immunoSEQ multiplex PCR, the repertoire was profiled, and TCRdb retains in-frame clones only, with some absent. V, J and clone size were drawn from that table, and D and trimming were deduced from the DNA. The data show 250,000 to 400,000 clones, approximately 89% seen once. The sample originates from a study of blood T cell repertoires in COVID-19. The wider study: Samples taken during acute and convalescent COVID-19 were collected in the United States, Italy and Spain.

One Seattle source followed patients from active infection through their disease course. Unmatched junction bases numbered 4, after V lost 2 bases and J lost 9 bases. The CDR3 runs 13 residues. Germline-derived CDR1 and CDR2 are MNHEY and SMNVEV (reference sequence). Input material: peripheral blood. The V and J genes are TRBV27 and TRBJ1-5; 7 bases align to TRBD1. The receptor comes from a woman in her twenties or thirties with COVID-19, enrolled during active disease. The CDR3: CASSLLAGGPQHF. CDR3 nucleotides: TGTGCCAGCAGTTTACTGGCAGGGGGGCCCCAGCATTTT.